A single sample is the source of the 12 T cell receptor beta chains below, sequenced in a study of cytomegalovirus exposure and HLA in healthy donors. 13 Jbeta primers and 60 Vbeta primers were used for the PCR. Using immunoSEQ multiplex PCR, the repertoire was profiled, and TCRdb retains in-frame clones only, with some absent. The top ten clones hold approximately 4.5% of a sample with 130,000 or so clones, 70% to 85% of them seen once. Sample: PBMCs. The receptors were gathered from a male donor in good health and CMV-seropositive.

The chain employs TRBV27 and TRBJ2-2; possible D gene TRBD1, 5 bases. Looked up from germline, CDR1 is MNHEY and CDR2 is SMNVEV (reference sequence). CDR3 length: 14 residues. Trimming removed 5 bases at V and 7 bases at J, with 14 bases between. CDR3 in DNA: TGTGCCAGCAGTCCTTTGACAGTTCACGGGGAGCTGTTTTTT. Encoded protein: CASSPLTVHGELFF.

The V gene is TRBV7-9, the J gene TRBJ1-1; perhaps TRBD1 as D (6 bases). The CDR3 is made up of 15 amino acids. V shed 1 base and J shed 1 base, with 10 bases lying between them. Per the germline V gene, CDR1 is SEHNR and CDR2 is FQNEAQ (reference sequence). In DNA form, the CDR3 reads TGTGCCAGCAGCTTAGTGGGGGGGCAGAACACTGAAGCTTTCTTT. The encoded protein is CASSLVGGQNTEAFF.

This clone was seen once. The chain employs TRBV5-5 and TRBJ1-3; D may be TRBD1 (5 bases). CDR1 and CDR2 (germline): SGHKS, YYEKEE (reference sequence). V dropped 4 bases and J dropped 3 bases, with 17 bases sitting between them. The CDR3 consists of 16 residues. The CDR3 DNA follows: TGTGCCAGCAGCCCGGTTACAGGTTTAGGTGGAAACACCATATATTTT. Translation: CASSPVTGLGGNTIYF.

This clone has only a few counts. CDR3 sequence reads: CASSPLGLLLEQYF. The CDR3 nucleotides read TGTGCCAGCTCACCCCTGGGACTCCTTCTGGAGCAGTACTTC. This chain connects TRBV18 to TRBJ2-7, with D perhaps TRBD2 (6 bases). Germline-derived CDR1 and CDR2 are KGHSH and LQKENI. The CDR3 is 14 amino acids. The V gene lost 3 bases and the J gene lost 7 bases, with 16 bases spanning the gap.

J is TRBJ1-2 and V is TRBV19; 7 bases align to TRBD1. The CDR3 sequence is 14 residues long. With V trimmed by 2 bases and J by 7 bases, 7 bases remained unmatched. The V gene's germline CDR1 is LNHDA and CDR2 SQIVND (reference sequence). Written as DNA, the CDR3 is TGTGCCAGTAGTATATTATCGGGACAGCGTGGCTACACCTTC. It translates to CASSILSGQRGYTF.

CDR3 nucleotides: TGTGCCAGCAGTTTACTGGACAGGGGGCGTCAGGAGCAGTACTTC. Translating it yields CASSLLDRGRQEQYF. V gene TRBV28 combines with J gene TRBJ2-7, with TRBD1 identical over 11 bases. The CDR3 is made up of 15 amino acids. Germline V lookup: CDR1 MDHEN, CDR2 SYDVKM. V lost 2 bases, J lost 7 bases, and 7 bases stayed unmatched.

J is TRBJ2-7 and V is TRBV6-6; tentative D call: TRBD1 (7 bases). V lost 6 bases to trimming and J lost 1 base, with 13 bases between them. The CDR3 is 14 residues long. Germline CDR1 and CDR2: MNHNY and SVGAGI (reference sequence). CDR3 loop: CASREGAHSYEQYF. Here the CDR3 DNA reads TGTGCCAGCAGGGAGGGGGCGCATTCCTACGAGCAGTACTTC.

For this clone: Relative to the germline gene, one junction end is altered; a read error may explain this. For the CDR3, the DNA is TGTTCCAGCAGCTTAGCTCTAGCCTCCTACAATGAGCAGTTCTTC. Translation gives CSSSLALASYNEQFF. The chain links TRBV7-9 to TRBJ2-1; TRBD2 might be the D (5 bases). CDR3 length: 15 amino acids. From germline, CDR1 is SEHNR and CDR2 FQNEAQ (reference sequence).

This clone has a handful of counts. CDR3 loop: CASSLVGGMNTEAFF. Here the CDR3 DNA reads TGTGCCAGCAGCTTAGTGGGGGGGATGAACACTGAAGCTTTCTTT. V gene TRBV7-9 combines with J gene TRBJ1-1, with D possibly being TRBD1 (5 bases). The CDR3 is made up of 15 amino acids. CDR1 and CDR2 (germline): SEHNR, FQNEAQ (reference sequence). Trimming removed 1 base from V and 0 bases from J, with 9 bases in between.

The rearrangement uses TRBV2 and TRBJ2-4, with 15 bases fitting TRBD2. V lost 4 bases, J lost 4 bases, and 2 bases stayed unmatched. The CDR3 has 16 residues. Per germline, CDR1 SNHLY and CDR2 FYNNEI. CDR3 in amino acids: CASSGGTSGGKNIQYF. The CDR3 coding sequence is TGTGCCAGCAGTGGCGGGACTAGCGGGGGGAAAAACATTCAGTACTTC. Together with reference TRBV2 and TRBJ2-4, the CDR3 gives the full variable domain: EPEVTQTPSHQVTQMGQEVILRCVPISNHLYFYWYRQILGQKVEFLVSFYNNEISEKSEIFDDQFSVERPDGSNFTLKIRSTKLEDSAMYFCASSGGTSGGKNIQYFGAGTRLSVL.

This clone was observed a single time. The same CDR3 also results from other DNA sequences found in this sample. V and J are TRBV6-1 and TRBJ1-5, with 8 nucleotides matching TRBD1. This CDR3 has 15 amino acids. The V gene end was trimmed by 7 bases and the J gene end by 2 bases; junction bases not matched to a gene: 7. CDR1 MNHNS and CDR2 SASEGT come from the germline V gene. CDR3 in DNA: TGTGCCAGCAAGCACCAGGGGGCGGGCAATCAGCCCCAGCATTTT. Protein: CASKHQGAGNQPQHF.

This clone was picked up one time. The chain recombines TRBV15 with TRBJ2-7, with 8 bases that match TRBD1. This CDR3 contains 14 residues. Germline V gene sequence: CDR1 LNHNV, CDR2 YYDKDF (reference sequence). Trimming removed 5 bases from V and 1 base from J; junction bases left unmatched: 4. CDR3 protein: CATSGDRLSYEQYF. CDR3 in DNA: TGTGCCACCAGCGGGGACAGGTTGTCCTACGAGCAGTACTTC. Supplemented by reference TRBV15 and TRBJ2-7, the full variable domain reads DAMVIQNPRYQVTQFGKPVTLSCSQTLNHNVMYWYQQKSSQAPKLLFHYYDKDFNNEADTPDNFQSRRPNTSFCFLDIRSPGLGDTAMYLCATSGDRLSYEQYFGPGTRLTVT.